The T cell receptor (beta chain) described here comes from a study of control samples from healthy donors and cancer patients. CDR1 SGHRS and CDR2 YFSETQ come from the germline V gene. The CDR3 loop spans 14 amino acids. V lost 3 bases, J lost 4 bases, and 13 bases lay in between. Produced via immunoSEQ multiplex PCR; TCRdb's table is partial and in-frame only. Altogether about 40,000 clones are present, roughly nine tenths being singletons, with the ten largest covering 3.6%. The V gene is TRBV5-1, the J gene TRBJ1-2; a possible D gene is TRBD1 (6 bases). This clonotype was obtained from a woman aged 50 to 65 in good health. Material for sequencing was blood. CDR3 region: CASSSLGRGYGYTF. CDR3 nucleotide sequence: TGCGCCAGCAGCTCCTTGGGCAGGGGCTATGGCTACACCTTC.